These 13 T cell receptor beta chains share one sample of origin, sequenced in a study (dated by TCRdb to 2015 to 2017). The library came from 5' RACE. Sequencing relied on an Illumina MiSeq. Starting from the raw public reads, TCRdb applied fastp trimming at Q25, assembled clones with MiXCR and retained in-frame beta chains. Rows merge per CDR3 protein into single entries with the most common DNA and genes. Here the sample has about 64,000 distinct CDR3 sequences; approximately 23% occur a single time. The top ten hold 2.5% to 3% of the sample. The source material was memory CD4+ T cells sorted from a lymph node. Reading the label with the study, this specimen's cell subset or site is: memory CD4+ T cells, CD4+CD45RO+CD25-. Receptors originate from a female donor with breast cancer.

There are many counts of this clonotype. The rearrangement joins TRBV29-1 to TRBJ2-7, with D maybe TRBD2 (5 bases). V lost 7 bases and J lost 3, with 19 bases in between. CDR1 and CDR2 (germline): SQVTM, ANQGSEA. The CDR3 has 14 amino acids. CDR3 DNA: TGCAGCGCGTCGCCTGGGCGGGCAGGCTACGAGCAGTACTTC. Its protein product is CSASPGRAGYEQYF.

The chain is built from TRBV7-3 and TRBJ2-3; D gene uncertain. V lost 3 bases and J 2 bases, leaving 9 bases between the germline ends. Germline CDR1 is SGHTA and CDR2 is FQGTGA. The CDR3 sequence is 14 residues long. The CDR3 DNA reads as TGTGCCAGCAGCTTTTCCCCAACCACAGATACGCAGTATTTT. Translated, it gives CASSFSPTTDTQYF.

CDR3: CASSSDRGTEAFF. CDR3 nucleotide sequence: TGTGCCAGCAGCTCGGACAGGGGCACTGAAGCTTTCTTT. This chain uses TRBV5-6 with TRBJ1-1; 9 bases agree with TRBD1. The CDR3 length is 13 residues. Looked up from germline, CDR1 is SGHDT and CDR2 is YYEEEE. With 3 bases clipped from V and 4 bases from J, the junction kept 1 base outside the gene matches.

A few counts support this clonotype. The chain joins TRBV6-2 or TRBV6-3 to TRBJ2-7; D perhaps matches TRBD2 (5 bases). Trimming shortened V by 7 bases and J by 2 bases, and 21 bases separated the two germline ends. The CDR3 covers 16 residues. Germline V gene data show CDR1 as MNHEY and CDR2 as SVGEGT. The chain's CDR3 is CASTPRAAPVPYEQYF. The CDR3 coding sequence is TGTGCCAGCACACCGCGGGCGGCGCCGGTCCCCTACGAGCAGTACTTC.

This clonotype was recorded many times. The chain recombines TRBV6-2 or TRBV6-3 with TRBJ1-2; D is possibly TRBD1 (5 bases). Per germline, CDR1 MNHEY and CDR2 SVGEGT. This CDR3 spans 13 amino acids. V shed 6 bases and J shed 8 bases, with 16 bases lying between them. The chain's CDR3 is CASSPTGDSGYTF. Written as DNA, the CDR3 is TGTGCCAGCAGCCCAACAGGAGATAGCGGCTACACCTTC.

Many counts were recorded for this clonotype. This sequence joins TRBV9 and TRBJ2-3; the match to TRBD1 covers 8 bases. There are 15 residues in the CDR3. CDR1 and CDR2 (germline): SGDLS, YYNGEE. With V trimmed by 0 bases and J by 1 base, 1 base remained unmatched. The CDR3 nucleotides read TGTGCCAGCAGCGTAGTGGGACAGGGCACAGATACGCAGTATTTT. It specifies CASSVVGQGTDTQYF.

This clonotype has ten or more counts. CDR3 nucleotide sequence: TGTGCCAGCAGCACGACGCTGACAGGAGGTGGCACAGATACGCAGTATTTT. Translated, it gives CASSTTLTGGGTDTQYF. The gene calls are TRBV9 and TRBJ2-3, with D possibly TRBD1 on 6 matching bases. The CDR3 spans 17 residues. Germline values: CDR1 SGDLS, CDR2 YYNGEE. V dropped 4 bases and J dropped 1 base, with 19 bases sitting between them.

The genes are TRBV6-6 and TRBJ1-5; a weak D match, TRBD1 (5 bases). V lost 7 bases to trimming and J lost 4 bases, with 11 bases between them. The CDR3 is 13 amino acids. CDR1 is MNHNY, CDR2 SVGAGI, per germline (reference sequence). For the CDR3, the DNA is TGTGCCAGCAAGGAGGAGGGGAATCAGCCCCAGCATTTT. Its protein is CASKEEGNQPQHF.

This clonotype was seen once. A much larger clone is a single base away; this may be a read error. V gene TRBV4-1 combines with J gene TRBJ1-2; D uncertain. CDR3 length: 13 amino acids. The ends were cut back, 4 bases at V and 4 bases at J, with 10 bases in the middle. Germline V gives CDR1 MGHRA, CDR2 YSYEKL. Here the CDR3 DNA reads TGCGCCAGCAGCCCAGTCGCAGGCTATGGCTACACCTTC. It yields the protein CASSPVAGYGYTF.

This clonotype was detected only a few times. The rearrangement joins TRBV6-6 to TRBJ1-3, with 7 bases lining up with TRBD1. Germline V CDR1 and CDR2: MNHNY, SVGAGI (reference sequence). This CDR3 is built from 13 residues. Trimming at V came to 7 bases and at J to 4 bases, leaving 4 bases not matched to a gene. The CDR3 spells CASKTGSGNTIYF. CDR3 sequence (DNA): TGTGCCAGCAAGACAGGGTCAGGAAACACCATATATTTT.

To note about this clonotype: This may stem from a read error, because a much larger clone lies one nucleotide away. The DNA for the CDR3 is TGCAGCGCCTTGGCCGACAGGGGGTATACTGAAGCTTTCTTT. It specifies CSALADRGYTEAFF. The V and J genes are TRBV29-1 and TRBJ1-1; 9 bases match TRBD1. Per germline, CDR1 SQVTM and CDR2 ANQGSEA. Trimming at V came to 7 bases and at J to 5 bases, leaving 11 bases not matched to a gene. The CDR3 totals 14 residues.

This clonotype was detected a few times. This CDR3 reads CASSGLAGYDTQYF. The CDR3 nucleotides are TGTGCCAGCAGCGGACTAGCGGGATACGATACGCAGTATTTT. The chain carries TRBV9 and TRBJ2-3, with 11 bases lining up with TRBD2. The CDR3 has 14 amino acids. The trim removed 3 bases at V and 6 bases at J, leaving 3 bases unmatched. The germline CDR1 and CDR2 sequences are SGDLS and YYNGEE.

The V gene is TRBV30, the J gene TRBJ2-5; D is uncertain. CDR1 and CDR2 (germline): GTSNPN, SVGIG (reference sequence). This CDR3 is built from 11 residues. CDR3 in amino acids: CARGQRETQYF. In DNA, the CDR3 is TGTGCTCGTGGGCAGCGAGAGACCCAGTACTTC.